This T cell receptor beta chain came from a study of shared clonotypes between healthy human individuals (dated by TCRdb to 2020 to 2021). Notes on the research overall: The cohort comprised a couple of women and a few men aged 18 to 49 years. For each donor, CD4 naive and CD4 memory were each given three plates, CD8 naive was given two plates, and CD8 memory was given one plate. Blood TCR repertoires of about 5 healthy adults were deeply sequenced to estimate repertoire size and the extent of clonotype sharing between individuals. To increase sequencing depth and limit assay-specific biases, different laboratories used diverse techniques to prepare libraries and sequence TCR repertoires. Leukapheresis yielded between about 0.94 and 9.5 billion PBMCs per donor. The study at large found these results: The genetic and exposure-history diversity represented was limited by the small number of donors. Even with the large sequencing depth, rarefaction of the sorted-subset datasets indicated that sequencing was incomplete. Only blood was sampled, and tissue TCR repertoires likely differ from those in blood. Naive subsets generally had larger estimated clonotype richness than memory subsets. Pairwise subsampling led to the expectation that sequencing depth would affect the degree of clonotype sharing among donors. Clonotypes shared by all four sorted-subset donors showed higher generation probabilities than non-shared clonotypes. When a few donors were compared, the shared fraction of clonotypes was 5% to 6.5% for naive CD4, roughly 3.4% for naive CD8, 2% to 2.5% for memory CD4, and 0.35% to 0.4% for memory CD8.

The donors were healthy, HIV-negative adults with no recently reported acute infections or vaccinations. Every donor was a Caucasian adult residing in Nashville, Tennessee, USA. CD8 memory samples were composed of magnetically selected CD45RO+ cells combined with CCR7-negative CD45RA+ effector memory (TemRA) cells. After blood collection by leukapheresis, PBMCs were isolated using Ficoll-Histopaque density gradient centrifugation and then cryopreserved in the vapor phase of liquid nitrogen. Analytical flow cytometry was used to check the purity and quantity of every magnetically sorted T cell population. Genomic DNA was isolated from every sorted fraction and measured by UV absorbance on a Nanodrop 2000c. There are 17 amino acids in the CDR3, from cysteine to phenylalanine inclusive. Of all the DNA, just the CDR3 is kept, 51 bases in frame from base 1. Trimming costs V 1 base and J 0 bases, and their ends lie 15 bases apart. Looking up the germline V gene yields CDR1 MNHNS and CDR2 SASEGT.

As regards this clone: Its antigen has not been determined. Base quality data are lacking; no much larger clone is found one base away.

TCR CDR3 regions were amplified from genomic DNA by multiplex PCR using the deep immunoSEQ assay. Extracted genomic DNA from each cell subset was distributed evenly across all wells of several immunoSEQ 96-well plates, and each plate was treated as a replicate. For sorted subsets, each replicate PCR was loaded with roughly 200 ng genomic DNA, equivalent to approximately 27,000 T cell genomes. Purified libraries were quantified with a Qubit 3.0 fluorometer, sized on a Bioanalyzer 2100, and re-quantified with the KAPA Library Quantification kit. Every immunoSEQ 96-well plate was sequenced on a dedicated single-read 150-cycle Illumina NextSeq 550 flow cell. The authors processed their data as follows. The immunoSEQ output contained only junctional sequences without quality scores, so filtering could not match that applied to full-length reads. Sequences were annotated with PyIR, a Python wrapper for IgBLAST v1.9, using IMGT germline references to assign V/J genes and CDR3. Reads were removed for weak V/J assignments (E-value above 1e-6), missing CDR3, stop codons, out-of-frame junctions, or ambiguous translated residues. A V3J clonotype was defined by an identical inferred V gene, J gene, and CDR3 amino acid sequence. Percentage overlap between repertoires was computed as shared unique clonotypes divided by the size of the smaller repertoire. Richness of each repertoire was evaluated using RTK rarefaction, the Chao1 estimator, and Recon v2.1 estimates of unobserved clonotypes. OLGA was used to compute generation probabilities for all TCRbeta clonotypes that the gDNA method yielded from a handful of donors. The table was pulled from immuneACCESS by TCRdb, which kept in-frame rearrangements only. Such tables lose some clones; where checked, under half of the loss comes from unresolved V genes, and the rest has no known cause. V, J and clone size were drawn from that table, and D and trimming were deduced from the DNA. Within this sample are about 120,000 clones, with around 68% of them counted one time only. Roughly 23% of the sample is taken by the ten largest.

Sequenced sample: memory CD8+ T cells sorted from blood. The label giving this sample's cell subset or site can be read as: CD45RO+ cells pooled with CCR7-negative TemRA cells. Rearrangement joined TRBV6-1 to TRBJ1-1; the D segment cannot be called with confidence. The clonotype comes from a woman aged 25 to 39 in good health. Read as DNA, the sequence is TGTGCCAGCAGTGAAGACCCCTTCTGGTTTTTGAACACTGAAGCTTTCTTT. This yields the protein CASSEDPFWFLNTEAFF.